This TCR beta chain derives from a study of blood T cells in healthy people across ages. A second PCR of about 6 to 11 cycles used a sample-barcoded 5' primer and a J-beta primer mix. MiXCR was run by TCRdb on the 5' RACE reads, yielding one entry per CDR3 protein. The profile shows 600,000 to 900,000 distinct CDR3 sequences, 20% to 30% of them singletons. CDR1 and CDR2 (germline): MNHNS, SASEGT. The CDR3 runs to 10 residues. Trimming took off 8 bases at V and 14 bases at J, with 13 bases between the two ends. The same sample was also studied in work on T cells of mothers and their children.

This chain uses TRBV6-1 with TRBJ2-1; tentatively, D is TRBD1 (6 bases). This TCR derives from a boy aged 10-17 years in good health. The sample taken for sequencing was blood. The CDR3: CASVQGREFF. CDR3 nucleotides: TGTGCCAGCGTACAGGGTAGGGAGTTCTTC.